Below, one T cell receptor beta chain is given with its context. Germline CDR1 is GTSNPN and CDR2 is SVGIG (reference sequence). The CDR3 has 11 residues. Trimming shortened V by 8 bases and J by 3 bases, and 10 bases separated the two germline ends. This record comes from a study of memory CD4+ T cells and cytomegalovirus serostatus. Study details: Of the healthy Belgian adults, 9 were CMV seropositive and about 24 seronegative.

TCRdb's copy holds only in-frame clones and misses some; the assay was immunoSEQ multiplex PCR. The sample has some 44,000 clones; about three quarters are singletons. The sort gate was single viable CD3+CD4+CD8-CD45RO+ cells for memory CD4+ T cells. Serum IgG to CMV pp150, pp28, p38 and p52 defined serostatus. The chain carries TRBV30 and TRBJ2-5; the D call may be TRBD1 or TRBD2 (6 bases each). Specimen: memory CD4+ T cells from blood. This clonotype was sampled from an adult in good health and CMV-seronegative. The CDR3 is CARGQKETQYF. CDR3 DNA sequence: TGTGCCCGGGGGCAGAAAGAGACCCAGTACTTC.